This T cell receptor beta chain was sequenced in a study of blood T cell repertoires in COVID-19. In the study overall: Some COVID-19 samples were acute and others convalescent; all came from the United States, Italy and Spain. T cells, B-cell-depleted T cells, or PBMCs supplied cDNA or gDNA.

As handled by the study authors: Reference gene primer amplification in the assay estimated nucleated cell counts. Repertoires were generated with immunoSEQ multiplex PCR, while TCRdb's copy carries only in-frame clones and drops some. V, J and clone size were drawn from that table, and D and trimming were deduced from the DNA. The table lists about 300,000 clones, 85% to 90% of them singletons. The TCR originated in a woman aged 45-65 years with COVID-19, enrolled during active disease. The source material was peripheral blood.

The chain's CDR3 is CASRELGGSYNEQFF. The CDR3 bases are TGTGCCAGCAGGGAGTTGGGGGGCTCCTACAATGAGCAGTTCTTC. This chain uses TRBV2 with TRBJ2-1, with D maybe TRBD2 (6 bases). Germline V gives CDR1 SNHLY, CDR2 FYNNEI. This CDR3 is 15 amino acids long. V lost 6 bases and J lost 0, with 12 bases in between.